This T cell receptor beta chain was obtained from a study of T-cell reconstitution after alpha-beta-depleted transplantation in children. Study-level results: Several hundred graft clones that had expanded were reportedly the source of alpha-beta T cells about two months after transplant. When one year had passed after transplant, most T-cell counts and diversity came from newly produced T cells.

The sample holds a few counts of this clonotype. What it binds is not known. A TCRbeta library incorporating unique molecular identifiers was prepared. TCRdb reanalysed the PCR reads using MiXCR and keeps one entry per CDR3 protein. The repertoire has about 420,000 distinct CDR3 sequences, about 17% of them found once; the top ten carry around 30%. Trimming cost V 5 bases and J 2 bases; bases outside gene matches: 14. This CDR3 region has 17 residues. This receptor was obtained from a boy younger than two who had a stem cell transplant for Wiskott-Aldrich syndrome, so the T cells may come from the graft donor. V is TRBV12-3 or TRBV12-4 and J is TRBJ1-2; 7 positions match TRBD1. The sequencing here drew on PBMCs, mostly from graft donor cells, taken 360 days after TCRalphabeta/CD19-depleted stem cell transplant. The CDR3 here is CASSVRQGLPENYGYTF. DNA of the CDR3: TGTGCCAGCAGTGTTAGACAGGGCTTACCTGAAAACTATGGCTACACCTTC.